Shown below are 27 T cell receptor beta chains from a single sample sequenced in a study of identical twins. TCRdb reprocessed the 5' RACE reads via MiXCR and lists one record per CDR3 protein. The data show 600,000 to 800,000 distinct CDR3 sequences, around 20% seen once. These data also formed part of another study, on T cells expressing NK-cell markers.

Material: PBMCs. Every receptor here comes from a woman younger than 30 in good health.

This clonotype was detected many times. This chain uses TRBV20-1 with TRBJ2-3; no clear D. This CDR3 is 13 amino acids long. Germline CDR1 and CDR2: DFQATT and SNEGSKA (reference sequence). V was pared by 1 base and J by 1 base, with 6 bases between. The CDR3 loop reads CSARGTGTDTQYF. CDR3 bases: TGCAGTGCTAGAGGCACGGGCACAGATACGCAGTATTTT.

The V gene is TRBV20-1, the J gene TRBJ2-7; 11 bases match TRBD2. Losses at the gene ends were 5 bases for V and 13 bases for J; bases not matched to a gene: 16. Germline V gives CDR1 DFQATT, CDR2 SNEGSKA (reference sequence). CDR3 size: 14 residues. CDR3 DNA: TGCAGTGCTCGTACTGTCGGAGCTAGCGGGAGGACCTACTTC. Translated: CSARTVGASGRTYF.

This clonotype was picked up one time. V is TRBV15 and J is TRBJ2-3; D might be TRBD2 (5 bases). The CDR3 totals 15 residues. From germline, CDR1 is LNHNV and CDR2 YYDKDF (reference sequence). V was trimmed by 1 base and J by 1 base, leaving 9 bases between them. CDR3 DNA sequence: TGTGCCACCAGCAGAGTCGACTACGGCACAGATACGCAGTATTTT. Protein product: CATSRVDYGTDTQYF.

V is TRBV9 and J is TRBJ2-3; D remains ambiguous. The V gene lost 3 bases and the J gene lost 6 bases, with 23 bases spanning the gap. This CDR3 region has 17 residues. Germline CDR1 and CDR2: SGDLS and YYNGEE. CDR3 coding DNA: TGTGCCAGCAGCGCCCACCCCTCGGGTCAACTCGGGGATACGCAGTATTTT. Translation gives CASSAHPSGQLGDTQYF.

This clonotype was counted between two and nine times. The chain is built from TRBV20-1 and TRBJ1-5; D not resolved. The CDR3 loop spans 13 amino acids. Deletions cut 1 base from V and 7 bases from J, with 11 bases between. From germline, CDR1 is DFQATT and CDR2 SNEGSKA (reference sequence). The CDR3 region is CSARVGTQQPQHF. CDR3 bases: TGCAGTGCTAGAGTCGGCACCCAGCAGCCCCAGCATTTT.

The genes are TRBV9 and TRBJ2-7, with 9 bases identical to TRBD1. J lost 3 bases, V lost 4 bases, and 14 bases had no gene match. Germline CDR1 SGDLS, CDR2 YYNGEE. The CDR3 is made up of 17 amino acids. The CDR3 here is CASSHKAGTGNVYEQYF. The CDR3, as DNA: TGTGCCAGCAGCCACAAGGCCGGGACAGGGAACGTCTACGAGCAGTACTTC.

The CDR3 spells CATSRDYDEQYF. The CDR3 nucleotides are TGTGCCACCAGCAGAGATTATGACGAGCAGTACTTC. The chain has TRBV15 and TRBJ2-7; D is undetermined. V was shortened by 0 bases and J by 5 bases, with 5 bases between the two germline ends. Germline V gene sequence: CDR1 LNHNV, CDR2 YYDKDF (reference sequence). This CDR3 is built from 12 residues.

This clonotype appeared a few times. The rearrangement links TRBV7-6 to TRBJ1-1; D remains ambiguous. CDR1 is SGHVS and CDR2 is FNYEAQ in the germline V gene. The germline V and J ends were trimmed by 2 bases and 2 bases, with 12 bases remaining between them. This CDR3 region has 15 residues. The CDR3 DNA is TGTGCCAGCAGCTTAAGGGCAGTCGACAACACTGAAGCTTTCTTT. Protein: CASSLRAVDNTEAFF.

On this clonotype: This may arise from a read error, as a much more abundant clone is one base away. The CDR3 ends on some other residue instead of the conserved phenylalanine or tryptophan, so this is likely a read error. V gene TRBV6-5 combines with J gene TRBJ2-5; D remains ambiguous. This CDR3 region has 12 residues. V was clipped by 4 bases and J by 1 base, with 4 bases between them. Germline V gives CDR1 MNHEY, CDR2 SVGAGI. CDR3 nucleotides: TGTGCCAGCAGTTCCGCCCAAGAGACCCAGTACCTC. The encoded protein is CASSSAQETQYL.

Only a few counts were recorded for this clonotype. V and J are TRBV20-1 and TRBJ2-2; D perhaps matches TRBD1 (5 bases). The CDR3 is 16 residues long. V lost 3 bases, J lost 3 bases, and 17 bases lay in between. The V gene's germline CDR1 is DFQATT and CDR2 SNEGSKA (reference sequence). The CDR3 loop is CSARGADRAYTGELFF. CDR3 DNA sequence: TGCAGTGCTAGGGGCGCCGACAGAGCATACACCGGGGAGCTGTTTTTT.

This clonotype was counted at least ten times. The V gene is TRBV20-1, the J gene TRBJ2-7, with 11 bases fitting TRBD2. The CDR3 sequence is 13 residues long. Germline loops: CDR1 DFQATT, CDR2 SNEGSKA (reference sequence). Trimming removed 5 bases from V and 2 bases from J; junction bases left unmatched: 2. The CDR3 nucleotides read TGCAGTGCTTCACTAGCGGGAGCCTACGAGCAGTACTTC. Translated, it gives CSASLAGAYEQYF.

J is TRBJ1-1 and V is TRBV12-3 or TRBV12-4; D is undetermined. CDR3 length: 15 amino acids. V was shortened by 6 bases and J by 0 bases, with 14 bases between the two germline ends. The CDR3 DNA sequence: TGTGCCAGCAGCCTTGGACTGTTCATGAACACTGAAGCTTTCTTT. Protein product: CASSLGLFMNTEAFF.

This clonotype turned up a few times. V and J are TRBV5-1 and TRBJ1-1; D ambiguous. The CDR3 spans 13 residues. Germline CDR1 reads SGHRS; CDR2 reads YFSETQ. The V gene lost 1 base and the J gene lost 4 bases, with 8 bases spanning the gap. CDR3 sequence reads: CASSLKEATEAFF. CDR3 sequence (DNA): TGCGCCAGCAGCTTGAAGGAGGCCACTGAAGCTTTCTTT.

Ten or more counts support this clonotype. This chain links TRBV20-1 with TRBJ1-2; TRBD1 matches at 7 bases. With 5 bases clipped from V and 7 bases from J, the junction kept 13 bases outside the gene matches. This CDR3 spans 14 amino acids. Germline V gene lookup returns CDR1 DFQATT and CDR2 SNEGSKA (reference sequence). CDR3 coding DNA: TGCAGTGCTCCTAGTGACAGGGCTAACGGTGGCTACACCTTC. It encodes CSAPSDRANGGYTF.

This clonotype was observed a few times. V is TRBV7-2 and J is TRBJ2-3; D might be TRBD1 (6 bases). V was shortened by 5 bases and J by 3 bases, with 9 bases between the two germline ends. The CDR3 totals 13 residues. Looked up from germline, CDR1 is SGHTA and CDR2 is FQGNSA. CDR3 loop: CASSIGQTDTQYF. The CDR3 DNA reads TGTGCCAGCAGCATCGGACAGACAGATACGCAGTATTTT.

The genes are TRBV7-2 and TRBJ1-1; D is unresolved. This CDR3 spans 13 amino acids. Germline assignment: CDR1 SGHTA and CDR2 FQGNSA. V shed 1 base and J shed 4 bases, with 7 bases lying between them. Here the CDR3 reads CASSLELVTEAFF. The CDR3 DNA reads TGTGCCAGCAGCTTAGAACTAGTCACTGAAGCTTTCTTT.

This clonotype appeared many times. The chain couples TRBV20-1 to TRBJ2-1; TRBD2 matches 9 bases. The V segment lost 5 bases and the J segment 4 bases; nucleotides outside the gene matches: 3. Germline loops: CDR1 DFQATT, CDR2 SNEGSKA (reference sequence). CDR3 length: 13 amino acids. CDR3 protein: CSARTSDYNEQFF. The CDR3 DNA sequence: TGCAGTGCTCGGACTAGCGATTACAATGAGCAGTTCTTC.

This clonotype was detected a few times. The chain recombines TRBV12-3 or TRBV12-4 with TRBJ2-1; TRBD1 aligns across 8 bases. This CDR3 region has 13 residues. V was clipped by 3 bases and J by 9 bases; unmatched bases: 4. The CDR3 coding sequence is TGTGCCAGCAGTTTTTCGGGGACAGGTGAGCAGTTCTTC. Translation: CASSFSGTGEQFF.

This clonotype has just a few counts. V gene TRBV19 combines with J gene TRBJ2-1, with a possible D match to TRBD1 (6 bases). Germline CDR1 LNHDA, CDR2 SQIVND (reference sequence). V was cut by 7 bases and J by 10 bases, with 14 bases left in between. This CDR3 is 12 amino acids long. CDR3 nucleotide sequence: TGTGCCAGTACCAGATCTGGGGGCGAGCAGTTCTTC. Translated: CASTRSGGEQFF. The variable domain in full, completed from reference TRBV19 and TRBJ2-1, reads DGGITQSPKYLFRKEGQNVTLSCEQNLNHDAMYWYRQDPGQGLRLIYYSQIVNDFQKGDIAEGYSVSREKKESFPLTVTSAQKNPTAFYLCASTRSGGEQFFGPGTRLTVL.

This clonotype showed up many times. This chain connects TRBV24-1 to TRBJ2-1; a weak D match, TRBD1 (5 bases). The germline V gene has CDR1 KGHDR and CDR2 SFDVKD. There are 12 residues in the CDR3. The ends were cut back, 5 bases at V and 7 bases at J, with 8 bases in the middle. In DNA form, the CDR3 reads TGTGCCACCAGTGTGAAGGGGAATGAGCAGTTCTTC. Residues: CATSVKGNEQFF.

This clonotype has a count of ten or more. The chain couples TRBV12-3 or TRBV12-4 to TRBJ2-1; 8 bases line up with TRBD1. This CDR3 contains 16 residues. Germline trimming cut 6 bases from V and 6 bases from J; bases unmatched to any gene: 13. For the CDR3, the DNA is TGTGCCAGCAGCCTCCTCCAGGGGGCAATTGGCAATGAGCAGTTCTTC. The encoded protein is CASSLLQGAIGNEQFF.

The CDR3 loop reads CASSPDTDYGYTF. For the CDR3, the DNA is TGTGCCAGCAGTCCGGACACCGACTATGGCTACACCTTC. The chain carries TRBV6-1 and TRBJ1-2, with D possibly matching TRBD1 (5 bases). Germline V lookup: CDR1 MNHNS, CDR2 SASEGT. This CDR3 is 13 amino acids long. V gave up 5 bases and J gave up 3 bases, with 10 bases separating them.

This clonotype was counted between two and nine times. This rearrangement joins TRBV20-1 to TRBJ1-1; D possibly corresponds to TRBD1 (6 bases). CDR1 and CDR2 from the germline V gene are DFQATT and SNEGSKA (reference sequence). The CDR3 is made up of 14 amino acids. The V and J ends lost 6 bases and 5 bases respectively, with 19 bases between them. CDR3 loop: CSAPRQGFRTEAFF. For the CDR3, the DNA is TGCAGTGCACCCCGGCAGGGGTTCCGAACTGAAGCTTTCTTT.

This clonotype occurred a few times. The chain is built from TRBV10-3 and TRBJ1-2; no firm D call. CDR1 and CDR2 from the germline V gene are ENHRY and SYGVKD. V shed 6 bases and J shed 5 bases, with 22 bases lying between them. The CDR3 totals 16 residues. Written as DNA, the CDR3 is TGTGCCATCAGAGATCGGGAGGCCCTAATCGTTTATGGCTACACCTTC. Translation gives CAIRDREALIVYGYTF.

This clonotype turned up a few times. V is TRBV5-1 and J is TRBJ2-7, with D hard to call. Germline CDR1 and CDR2: SGHRS and YFSETQ. V gave up 7 bases and J gave up 1 base, with 12 bases separating them. The CDR3 is made up of 13 amino acids. This CDR3 is CASGSADSYEQYF. CDR3 sequence (DNA): TGCGCCAGCGGCTCCGCAGATTCCTACGAGCAGTACTTC.

The chain couples TRBV30 to TRBJ2-5, with D possibly being TRBD1 (5 bases). The CDR3 totals 13 residues. The V end was cut by 2 bases, the J end by 7 bases, with 14 bases between. The germline CDR1 and CDR2 sequences are GTSNPN and SVGIG (reference sequence). This chain's CDR3 is CAWSTDIKGTQYF. In DNA form, the CDR3 reads TGTGCCTGGAGTACGGACATTAAAGGGACCCAGTACTTC.

This chain joins TRBV7-8 and TRBJ2-1; 13 nucleotides align to TRBD2. The CDR3 has 19 residues. Germline V gives CDR1 SGHVS, CDR2 FQNEAQ. V was pared by 5 bases and J by 0 bases, with 10 bases of the junction left unmatched. Here the CDR3 reads CASSHGTSGTKSSYNEQFF. The CDR3 DNA sequence: TGTGCCAGCAGCCACGGGACTAGCGGGACGAAAAGCTCCTACAATGAGCAGTTCTTC. The variable domain in full, with the rest retrieved from reference TRBV7-8 and TRBJ2-1, is GAGVSQSPRYKVAKRGQDVALRCDPISGHVSLFWYQQALGQGPEFLTYFQNEAQLDKSGLPSDRFFAERPEGSVSTLKIQRTQQEDSAVYLCASSHGTSGTKSSYNEQFFGPGTRLTVL.